A selection of T cell receptor beta chains follows, all from one sample in a study of blood T cell repertoires in COVID-19. Sequenced by immunoSEQ multiplex PCR; TCRdb stores in-frame clones only, minus some. The sample has more than 200,000 clones, around 88% seen once; the top ten hold approximately 6%. The specimen was peripheral blood. The receptors here all came from a woman between 25 and 40 years old with COVID-19, enrolled during active disease. CDR3s include the opening cysteine and the closing phenylalanine or tryptophan. D genes are given only for firm matches. A clone size is listed for some rows: how often the clone was seen (once, few, many), or a class if it is expanded.

CDR3nt: TGTGCCAGCAGCGATGGCCCGTTGACGGGGACTGAAGCTTTCTTT; CDR3aa: CASSDGPLTGTEAFF; abundance: .; v_gene: TRBV7-8; d_gene: .; j_gene: TRBJ1-1
CDR3nt: TGTGCCAGCGACCTAGCGGGTCCCACAGATACGCAGTATTTT; CDR3aa: CASDLAGPTDTQYF; abundance: .; v_gene: TRBV6-5; d_gene: TRBD2; j_gene: TRBJ2-3
CDR3nt: TGCGCCAGCAGCTTGGGGTTTGGCAGCGGGGGGTGGGCTTTCTTT; CDR3aa: CASSLGFGSGGWAFF; abundance: .; v_gene: TRBV5-1; d_gene: .; j_gene: TRBJ1-1
CDR3nt: TGTGCCAGCAGCTTAAGAGGGTCGAACACTGAAGCTTTCTTT; CDR3aa: CASSLRGSNTEAFF; abundance: .; v_gene: TRBV13; d_gene: .; j_gene: TRBJ1-1
CDR3nt: TGTGCCAGCAGTTTCATCACCGGGGAGCTGTTTTTT; CDR3aa: CASSFITGELFF; abundance: .; v_gene: TRBV28; d_gene: .; j_gene: TRBJ2-2
CDR3nt: TGCGCCAGCAGCTTGGCCGGGACAGGGTATCACGAGCAGTACTTC; CDR3aa: CASSLAGTGYHEQYF; abundance: .; v_gene: TRBV5-1; d_gene: TRBD1; j_gene: TRBJ2-7
CDR3nt: TGTGCCAGCAGCTTCCGGGACACCGGGGAGCTGTTTTTT; CDR3aa: CASSFRDTGELFF; abundance: .; v_gene: TRBV11-2; d_gene: .; j_gene: TRBJ2-2
CDR3nt: TGTGCCACCAGTGAATCGGGACAGGGCTATGGCTACACCTTC; CDR3aa: CATSESGQGYGYTF; abundance: .; v_gene: TRBV24-1; d_gene: TRBD1; j_gene: TRBJ1-2
CDR3nt: TGCGCCAGCAGCCAAGTTACTTTTGGCGGGAGGGCACGGACCGGGGAGCTGTTTTTT; CDR3aa: CASSQVTFGGRARTGELFF; abundance: .; v_gene: TRBV4-3; d_gene: TRBD2; j_gene: TRBJ2-2
CDR3nt: TGCGCCAGCAGCCAAGAAAAGACAGGGTTGGGGGCTAATGAAAAACTGTTTTTT; CDR3aa: CASSQEKTGLGANEKLFF; abundance: .; v_gene: TRBV4-3; d_gene: TRBD1; j_gene: TRBJ1-4
CDR3nt: TGTGCCAGCAGTCTAACCGGGACAGCCATCCGGGATGGCTACACCTTC; CDR3aa: CASSLTGTAIRDGYTF; abundance: .; v_gene: TRBV14; d_gene: TRBD1; j_gene: TRBJ1-2
CDR3nt: TGTGCCAGCAGCTCCTACCAGACAGGGATGTTTGTTAAGAACACTGAAGCTTTCTTT; CDR3aa: CASSSYQTGMFVKNTEAFF; abundance: .; v_gene: TRBV11-3; d_gene: TRBD1; j_gene: TRBJ1-1
CDR3nt: TGTGCCAGCAGTTACTCCCCGGGACTAGCGGGGCCTTACCGACCCTACGAGCAGTACTTC; CDR3aa: CASSYSPGLAGPYRPYEQYF; abundance: .; v_gene: TRBV6-2/TRBV6-3; d_gene: TRBD2; j_gene: TRBJ2-7
CDR3nt: TGTGCCAGCAGCTCAGGGTTTCATCAGCCCCAGCATTTT; CDR3aa: CASSSGFHQPQHF; abundance: .; v_gene: TRBV7-2; d_gene: .; j_gene: TRBJ1-5
CDR3nt: TGCGCCAGCAGCTTGGCAGACTACCAAGAGACCCAGTACTTC; CDR3aa: CASSLADYQETQYF; abundance: .; v_gene: TRBV5-1; d_gene: .; j_gene: TRBJ2-5
CDR3nt: TGTGCCAGCAGCTTCGGTGTGGGGGCCAGGGTAGATACGCAGTATTTT; CDR3aa: CASSFGVGARVDTQYF; abundance: .; v_gene: TRBV5-6; d_gene: .; j_gene: TRBJ2-3
CDR3nt: TGTGCCAGCAGCATCTCACGGACAGGGGGCCTTGGCTACACCTTC; CDR3aa: CASSISRTGGLGYTF; abundance: once; v_gene: TRBV7-2; d_gene: TRBD1; j_gene: TRBJ1-2
CDR3nt: TGTGCCAGCAGTTACTTAGGGGGCAATCAGCCCCAGCATTTT; CDR3aa: CASSYLGGNQPQHF; abundance: .; v_gene: TRBV6-2/TRBV6-3; d_gene: .; j_gene: TRBJ1-5
CDR3nt: TGTGCCAGCTCACCACCGGAGGGTGACGGCTACACCTTC; CDR3aa: CASSPPEGDGYTF; abundance: .; v_gene: TRBV18; d_gene: .; j_gene: TRBJ1-2
CDR3nt: TGTGCCAGCAGCGTACAGGGGCGCAATCAGCCCCAGCATTTT; CDR3aa: CASSVQGRNQPQHF; abundance: .; v_gene: TRBV2; d_gene: TRBD1; j_gene: TRBJ1-5
CDR3nt: TGCGCCAGCAGCTTGGGTGTTCTCTCTGGGGCCAACGTCCTGACTTTC; CDR3aa: CASSLGVLSGANVLTF; abundance: .; v_gene: TRBV5-1; d_gene: .; j_gene: TRBJ2-6
CDR3nt: TGTGCCAGCAGTGAATTTCGACCGGGACTGACGACCCAGTACTTC; CDR3aa: CASSEFRPGLTTQYF; abundance: .; v_gene: TRBV25-1; d_gene: .; j_gene: TRBJ2-5
CDR3nt: TGTGCCAGCAGTCACCGGAGGGCTTTCTTT; CDR3aa: CASSHRRAFF; abundance: .; v_gene: TRBV28; d_gene: .; j_gene: TRBJ1-1
CDR3nt: TGTGCCAGCAGCTTTCAGGGCTACTCTGGAAACACCATATATTTT; CDR3aa: CASSFQGYSGNTIYF; abundance: .; v_gene: TRBV7-2; d_gene: .; j_gene: TRBJ1-3
CDR3nt: TGTGCCAGCAGCTTTGGAGGGAATTATGAGCCCCAGCATTTT; CDR3aa: CASSFGGNYEPQHF; abundance: .; v_gene: TRBV7-2; d_gene: .; j_gene: TRBJ1-5
CDR3nt: TGTGCCAGCAGACAGGTCACCGGGGAGCTGTTTTTT; CDR3aa: CASRQVTGELFF; abundance: .; v_gene: TRBV12-3/TRBV12-4; d_gene: .; j_gene: TRBJ2-2
CDR3nt: TGTGCCAGCAGCGTAGGAGGGGACAGGGAGGGCTACACCTTC; CDR3aa: CASSVGGDREGYTF; abundance: few; v_gene: TRBV9; d_gene: TRBD1; j_gene: TRBJ1-2
CDR3nt: TGTGCCAGCAGTGACTCGACAGGGGATGGCTACACCTTC; CDR3aa: CASSDSTGDGYTF; abundance: few; v_gene: TRBV2; d_gene: TRBD1; j_gene: TRBJ1-2
CDR3nt: TGTGCCAGCAGCCATGGAAGGGGCGCCTCTACGCAGTATTTT; CDR3aa: CASSHGRGASTQYF; abundance: .; v_gene: TRBV7-8; d_gene: .; j_gene: TRBJ2-3
CDR3nt: TGTGCCAGCTCAGGGACAGCTGCAACTAATGAAAAACTGTTTTTT; CDR3aa: CASSGTAATNEKLFF; abundance: once; v_gene: TRBV18; d_gene: TRBD1; j_gene: TRBJ1-4
CDR3nt: TGCGCCAGCAGCCAACGCAGGTTGGGGGGGCCGACAGATACGCAGTATTTT; CDR3aa: CASSQRRLGGPTDTQYF; abundance: .; v_gene: TRBV4-1; d_gene: .; j_gene: TRBJ2-3
CDR3nt: TGTGCCAGCAGCCGGACAGGGAGGGGAAACACCATATATTTT; CDR3aa: CASSRTGRGNTIYF; abundance: few; v_gene: TRBV5-6; d_gene: TRBD1; j_gene: TRBJ1-3
CDR3nt: TGTGCCAGCAATCCCGGGACAGGCGTTAATGAAAAACTGTTTTTT; CDR3aa: CASNPGTGVNEKLFF; abundance: .; v_gene: TRBV7-9; d_gene: TRBD1; j_gene: TRBJ1-4
CDR3nt: TGTGCCACCAGTGGCGGGACAGGGGGCATAGAGACCCAGTACTTC; CDR3aa: CATSGGTGGIETQYF; abundance: .; v_gene: TRBV24-1; d_gene: TRBD1; j_gene: TRBJ2-5
CDR3nt: TGTGCCAGTAGTCCGGACAGGGCCGGGGCCAACGTCCTGACTTTC; CDR3aa: CASSPDRAGANVLTF; abundance: .; v_gene: TRBV19; d_gene: TRBD1; j_gene: TRBJ2-6
CDR3nt: TGTGCCAGCAGGCAAACACGAAACTATGGCTACACCTTC; CDR3aa: CASRQTRNYGYTF; abundance: .; v_gene: TRBV28; d_gene: .; j_gene: TRBJ1-2
CDR3nt: TGTGCCAGCAGCTTAGCGACAGGGGGGGATACGCAGTATTTT; CDR3aa: CASSLATGGDTQYF; abundance: .; v_gene: TRBV7-2; d_gene: TRBD1; j_gene: TRBJ2-3
CDR3nt: TGTGCCAGCAGCTACGGACAGGACCCGACCCTTTATGGCTACACCTTC; CDR3aa: CASSYGQDPTLYGYTF; abundance: few; v_gene: TRBV5-5; d_gene: TRBD1; j_gene: TRBJ1-2
CDR3nt: TGTGCCAGCAGGCTCCAGGGGGACACTGAAGCTTTCTTT; CDR3aa: CASRLQGDTEAFF; abundance: .; v_gene: TRBV12-3/TRBV12-4; d_gene: TRBD1; j_gene: TRBJ1-1
CDR3nt: TGTGCCAGCAGTGAAGCGCGAGGAAATGGCTACACCTTC; CDR3aa: CASSEARGNGYTF; abundance: .; v_gene: TRBV2; d_gene: .; j_gene: TRBJ1-2
CDR3nt: TGTGCCAGCAGTTTGACAGCTCTCAATAGCAATCAGCCCCAGCATTTT; CDR3aa: CASSLTALNSNQPQHF; abundance: .; v_gene: TRBV28; d_gene: .; j_gene: TRBJ1-5
CDR3nt: TGTGCCACCAGCAGTCCGGGACTAGCGGATTTAGAGACCCAGTACTTC; CDR3aa: CATSSPGLADLETQYF; abundance: .; v_gene: TRBV15; d_gene: TRBD2; j_gene: TRBJ2-5
CDR3nt: TGTGCCAGCGGAGGACGGGCCCAGTACTTC; CDR3aa: CASGGRAQYF; abundance: .; v_gene: TRBV2; d_gene: .; j_gene: TRBJ2-5
CDR3nt: TGCAGCGTCCCCACGGCCGGGACTAGCACAGATACGCAGTATTTT; CDR3aa: CSVPTAGTSTDTQYF; abundance: .; v_gene: TRBV29-1; d_gene: .; j_gene: TRBJ2-3
CDR3nt: TGCAGCTCCGTCGGGACTAACATGAACACTGAAGCTTTCTTT; CDR3aa: CSSVGTNMNTEAFF; abundance: .; v_gene: TRBV29-1; d_gene: .; j_gene: TRBJ1-1
CDR3nt: TGTGCCAGTAGTACGTTTAGCGGGAGGGGGCTTTACAATGAGCAGTTCTTC; CDR3aa: CASSTFSGRGLYNEQFF; abundance: .; v_gene: TRBV19; d_gene: TRBD2; j_gene: TRBJ2-1
CDR3nt: TGTGCCACCCGACTAGCGGAGACCCAGTACTTC; CDR3aa: CATRLAETQYF; abundance: .; v_gene: TRBV19; d_gene: TRBD2; j_gene: TRBJ2-5
CDR3nt: TGTGCCAGCAGCTTGGGTCCGGCCGGGGAAAAACTGTTTTTT; CDR3aa: CASSLGPAGEKLFF; abundance: once; v_gene: TRBV7-2; d_gene: .; j_gene: TRBJ1-4
CDR3nt: TGCACCAGCAGATGGCTGGGAGCGGGGACATACTCTGGGGCCAACGTCCTGACTTTC; CDR3aa: CTSRWLGAGTYSGANVLTF; abundance: .; v_gene: TRBV1; d_gene: .; j_gene: TRBJ2-6
CDR3nt: TGTGCCAGCAGTTACTTAGCGGGAGGGATTACCGGGGAGCTGTTTTTT; CDR3aa: CASSYLAGGITGELFF; abundance: .; v_gene: TRBV6-5; d_gene: TRBD2; j_gene: TRBJ2-2
CDR3nt: TGTGCCAGCAGCTTGTTCGCAGATTTCGATACGCAGTATTTT; CDR3aa: CASSLFADFDTQYF; abundance: .; v_gene: TRBV5-4; d_gene: .; j_gene: TRBJ2-3
CDR3nt: TGCAGCGCAACGACGGTGATCGGGGACACTGAAGCTTTCTTT; CDR3aa: CSATTVIGDTEAFF; abundance: .; v_gene: TRBV29-1; d_gene: .; j_gene: TRBJ1-1
CDR3nt: TGTGCCAGCTCGCCGGGACAGGGTCAAAATTCACCCCTCCACTTT; CDR3aa: CASSPGQGQNSPLHF; abundance: .; v_gene: TRBV18; d_gene: TRBD1; j_gene: TRBJ1-6
CDR3nt: TGTGCCAGCAGCGCCTGGGACAGACCAAATGGCTACACCTTC; CDR3aa: CASSAWDRPNGYTF; abundance: .; v_gene: TRBV9; d_gene: TRBD1; j_gene: TRBJ1-2
CDR3nt: TGTGCCAGCAGCTTAGGGGGGGGAGTTAACTATGGCTACACCTTC; CDR3aa: CASSLGGGVNYGYTF; abundance: once; v_gene: TRBV7-2; d_gene: .; j_gene: TRBJ1-2